This T cell receptor (beta chain) was sequenced during a study of blood T cell repertoires in COVID-19. Study-level information: The samples span acute and convalescent COVID-19 from the United States, Italy and Spain.

This clone occurred once. Recovery among Cohort 3 donors was established by two negative PCRs, clearance, or symptom resolution. Original analysis: The authors estimated nucleated cell counts from reference gene primer amplification. Assay used: immunoSEQ multiplex PCR; TCRdb lists only in-frame clones, some missing. The D gene and trimming were derived from the DNA, and the V and J assignments and clone size from that table. The table shows about 390,000 clones, with around nine tenths occurring only once. There are 13 residues in the CDR3. CDR1 is MNHEY and CDR2 is SMNVEV in the germline V gene (reference sequence). Losses at the gene ends were 2 bases for V and 7 bases for J; bases not matched to a gene: 3.

Sequenced: PBMCs or T cells enriched from blood (not recorded which). The rearrangement joins TRBV27 to TRBJ1-2; 8 bases are a match to TRBD1. This clonotype was obtained from a woman between 45 and 65 years old who had recovered from COVID-19. The CDR3 reads CASSLQGAGGYTF. In DNA, the CDR3 is TGTGCCAGCAGTTTACAGGGGGCGGGTGGCTACACCTTC.